This T cell receptor beta chain comes out of a study of OX40 agonist ivuxolimab in advanced cancers. Study findings and constraints: Mean expanded clone counts were higher in CD8+ than CD4+ T cells.

The CDR3 covers 18 residues. Germline trimming cut 3 bases from V and 0 bases from J; bases unmatched to any gene: 9. The germline CDR1 and CDR2 sequences are LGHNA and YNFKEQ. A word on this clone: No antigen is known for it.

Method: immunoSEQ multiplex PCR; TCRdb's copy keeps in-frame clones and lacks some. This table holds 55,000 to 65,000 clones, 80% to 90% found once. This sample comprised CD4+ or CD8+ T cells sorted from blood, obtained in a trial of the OX40 agonist ivuxolimab. This rearrangement joins TRBV4-2 to TRBJ2-1, with 9 bases fitting TRBD2. The clonotype originates from an adult with an advanced solid tumor such as melanoma, head and neck, liver or kidney cancer. The CDR3: CASSQALAGTSSYNEQFF. Written as DNA, the CDR3 is TGTGCCAGCAGCCAGGCTCTAGCGGGGACGAGCTCCTACAATGAGCAGTTCTTC.